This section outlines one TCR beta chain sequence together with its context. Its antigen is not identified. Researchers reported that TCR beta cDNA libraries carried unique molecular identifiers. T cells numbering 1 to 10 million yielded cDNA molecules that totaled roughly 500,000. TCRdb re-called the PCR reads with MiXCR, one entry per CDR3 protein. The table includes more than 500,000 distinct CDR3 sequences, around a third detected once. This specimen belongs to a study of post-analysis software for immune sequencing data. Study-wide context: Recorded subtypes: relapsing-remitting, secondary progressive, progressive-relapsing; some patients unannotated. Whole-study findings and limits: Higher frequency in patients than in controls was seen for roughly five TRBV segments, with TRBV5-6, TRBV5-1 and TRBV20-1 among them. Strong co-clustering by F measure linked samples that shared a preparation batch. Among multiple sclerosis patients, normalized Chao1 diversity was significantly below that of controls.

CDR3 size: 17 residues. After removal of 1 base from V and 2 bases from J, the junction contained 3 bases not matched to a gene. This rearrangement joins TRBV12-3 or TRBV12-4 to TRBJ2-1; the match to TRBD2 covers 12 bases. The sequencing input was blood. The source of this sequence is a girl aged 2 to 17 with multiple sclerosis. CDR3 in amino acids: CASSLELAGGPYNEQFF. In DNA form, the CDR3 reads TGTGCCAGCAGTTTAGAACTAGCGGGGGGTCCCTACAATGAGCAGTTCTTC.